This T cell receptor (beta chain) was retrieved from a study of cytomegalovirus exposure and HLA in healthy donors. Study results and caveats: Rare sequences made up most TCRs, while some public TCRs were found in many donors. The authors listed some 160 TCR beta chains as cytomegalovirus-associated.

The table came from immunoSEQ multiplex PCR; TCRdb's copy has only in-frame clones and leaves some out. The profile shows about 200,000 clones, roughly 84% of them singletons. The study drew the donors from its roughly 120-subject validation cohort, separate from the approximately 700-subject first cohort. Notes on this clone: Its antigen is currently unknown.

The V gene's germline CDR1 is SGHRS and CDR2 YFSETQ. This CDR3 spans 14 amino acids. With V trimmed by 6 bases and J by 2 bases, 5 bases remained unmatched. Specimen: PBMCs. This clonotype was obtained from a woman aged 18-29 years in good health and CMV-seropositive. J is TRBJ2-5 and V is TRBV5-1; 9 positions agree with TRBD1. CDR3 sequence reads: CASTPGTGQETQYF. As DNA, the CDR3 is TGCGCCAGCACCCCCGGGACAGGGCAAGAGACCCAGTACTTC.